This entry is about one TCR beta chain. Trimming shortened V by 1 base and J by 0 bases, and 10 bases separated the two germline ends. Germline V gene sequence: CDR1 SGHTA, CDR2 FQGNSA. CDR3 length: 16 amino acids. iRepertoire HTBI primers and Arm-PCR of CDR3 regions built TCR beta libraries. TCRdb recomputed calls from the multiplex PCR reads with MiXCR, one row per CDR3 protein. There are roughly 420,000 distinct CDR3 sequences in the sample; over 15% occur only once, and over 8.5% lies in the top ten. The data are from a study of regulatory T cells in long-lasting Graves disease. Documented time point: newly diagnosed GD, antithyroid drugs for less than 3 months. Extracted RNA from PBMCs served as the source of the TCR library. The data also belong to a second study, concerning T cells in Graves' hyperthyroidism and ophthalmopathy.

Sample: peripheral blood mononuclear cells (PBMCs), taken at new diagnosis, from a patient treated with antithyroid drugs. This sequence originates from a woman aged 25 to 45 with Graves disease. The V gene is TRBV7-2, the J gene TRBJ1-3; possibly TRBD1 for D (6 bases). The CDR3 is CASSLERTASGNTIYF. The CDR3 nucleotides are TGTGCCAGCAGCTTAGAAAGGACAGCCTCTGGAAACACCATATATTTT.